This passage covers 25 T cell receptor beta chains from one sample sequenced in a study of PD-L1 blockade in urothelial cancer. Clones were read by immunoSEQ multiplex PCR, and TCRdb kept only the in-frame ones, dropping some. In the table there are 30,000 to 40,000 clones, about four fifths of which are singletons. Sequenced material: PBMCs, taken around atezolizumab (anti-PD-L1) treatment. These receptor sequences come from an older man with urothelial cancer.

The chain has TRBV28 and TRBJ1-5; 9 nucleotides agree with TRBD1. From germline, CDR1 is MDHEN and CDR2 SYDVKM. V was clipped by 5 bases and J by 2 bases; unmatched bases: 7. This CDR3 has 16 residues. CDR3 residues: CASSATGGLGNQPQHF. CDR3 in DNA: TGTGCCAGCAGTGCCACAGGGGGCCTAGGCAATCAGCCCCAGCATTTT.

This chain links TRBV5-1 with TRBJ1-2; D call uncertain. Looked up from germline, CDR1 is SGHRS and CDR2 is YFSETQ. The CDR3 consists of 16 residues. V lost 5 bases to trimming and J lost 7 bases, with 24 bases between them. The CDR3 reads CASRTQEGPYPGGYTF. Here the CDR3 DNA reads TGCGCCAGCAGAACCCAGGAGGGCCCCTATCCGGGTGGCTACACCTTC.

The chain links TRBV6-6 to TRBJ1-5; D uncertain. Trimming cost V 6 bases and J 6 bases, with 15 bases left between them. Germline-derived CDR1 and CDR2 are MNHNY and SVGAGI (reference sequence). The CDR3 sequence is 14 residues long. The CDR3, as DNA: TGTGCCAGCAGACCCGCGGGAGTTGGTCAGCCCCAGCATTTT. Its translation: CASRPAGVGQPQHF.

The chain employs TRBV30 and TRBJ2-3; the D is unclear. Germline V gene data show CDR1 as GTSNPN and CDR2 as SVGIG (reference sequence). Trimming removed 0 bases at V and 4 bases at J, with 14 bases between. The CDR3 is 15 amino acids. CDR3 region: CAWSVSPQVPDTQYF. CDR3 nucleotides: TGTGCCTGGAGTGTAAGTCCCCAGGTACCAGATACGCAGTATTTT.

Concerning this clone itself: One junction end does not reproduce the germline sequence, and a read error may be involved. V gene TRBV4-1 combines with J gene TRBJ1-2; 8 bases map to TRBD1. This CDR3 contains 14 residues. Germline V gene lookup returns CDR1 MGHRA and CDR2 YSYEKL. The CDR3 protein is CASSQGLRDRLYRF. Written as DNA, the CDR3 is TGCGCCAGCAGCCAAGGGCTCCGGGACAGGCTCTACCGCTTC.

V usage is TRBV15 and J usage is TRBJ2-2, with TRBD2 matching 7 bases. The CDR3 spans 13 residues. CDR1 is LNHNV, CDR2 YYDKDF, per germline (reference sequence). Trimming at V came to 4 bases and at J to 6 bases, leaving 2 bases not matched to a gene. The CDR3 loop reads CATSTAGAGELFF. In nucleotides, the CDR3 is TGTGCCACCAGCACGGCGGGAGCCGGGGAGCTGTTTTTT.

The chain links TRBV5-4 to TRBJ2-5, with 9 nucleotides matching TRBD2. CDR1 SGHNT and CDR2 YYREEE come from the germline V gene (reference sequence). Trimming cost V 0 bases and J 5 bases; bases outside gene matches: 8. The CDR3 sequence is 16 residues long. The CDR3 DNA is TGTGCCAGCAGCTTGGCAGGCGGGGGGGCCTTGGAGACCCAGTACTTC. Amino acids: CASSLAGGGALETQYF.

The gene calls are TRBV5-1 and TRBJ2-1, with a possible D match to TRBD2 (6 bases). Germline V lookup: CDR1 SGHRS, CDR2 YFSETQ. Trimming shortened V by 2 bases and J by 6 bases, and 15 bases separated the two germline ends. The CDR3 loop spans 15 amino acids. CDR3 in amino acids: CASSFTGLGSNEQFF. Written as DNA, the CDR3 is TGCGCCAGCAGCTTTACGGGACTGGGTTCCAATGAGCAGTTCTTC.

The rearrangement joins TRBV7-2 to TRBJ2-7, with D unresolved. Germline V gene data show CDR1 as SGHTA and CDR2 as FQGNSA. Trimming pared 1 base from V and 4 bases from J, leaving 11 bases between. This CDR3 has 14 amino acids. Written as DNA, the CDR3 is TGTGCCAGCAGCTTAGGCGGATACTCATACGAGCAGTACTTC. Protein sequence: CASSLGGYSYEQYF.

V and J are TRBV11-3 and TRBJ1-4; D is undetermined. The germline CDR1 and CDR2 sequences are SGHNT and YENEEA. This CDR3 region has 15 residues. The V end was cut by 4 bases, the J end by 2 bases, with 11 bases between. The CDR3 here is CASSSPSGTNEKLFF. As DNA, the CDR3 is TGTGCCAGCAGCTCCCCCTCCGGGACTAATGAAAAACTGTTTTTT.

The chain carries TRBV6-5 and TRBJ1-4, with D maybe TRBD1 (5 bases). Germline CDR1 reads MNHEY; CDR2 reads SVGAGI. V lost 4 bases to trimming and J lost 4 bases, with 13 bases between them. This CDR3 contains 15 residues. The CDR3 DNA follows: TGTGCCAGCAGTTTGGCAGGGTCGGTTAATGAAAAACTGTTTTTT. Its protein is CASSLAGSVNEKLFF.

V gene TRBV14 combines with J gene TRBJ1-1; a weak D match, TRBD1 (5 bases). Trimming removed 3 bases from V and 0 bases from J, with 11 bases in between. The length of the CDR3 is 15 residues. Germline CDR1 and CDR2: SGHDN and FVKESK. The CDR3 nucleotides read TGTGCCAGCAGCCAGGAAGGGACTTTGAACACTGAAGCTTTCTTT. Its translation is CASSQEGTLNTEAFF.

This chain connects TRBV19 to TRBJ1-6; 12 nucleotides match TRBD1. Per germline, CDR1 LNHDA and CDR2 SQIVND (reference sequence). V lost 7 bases and J lost 14; bases outside the gene matches: 9. CDR3 length equals 14 residues. The CDR3 protein is CASTAGTGGSTLHF. The CDR3 DNA follows: TGTGCCAGTACCGCCGGGACAGGGGGCTCGACCCTCCACTTT.

This sequence joins TRBV19 and TRBJ2-1; 10 bases fit TRBD2. With V trimmed by 5 bases and J by 5 bases, 6 bases remained unmatched. CDR3 length: 15 amino acids. Germline CDR1 is LNHDA and CDR2 is SQIVND (reference sequence). The CDR3 DNA is TGTGCCAGTAGTTGGAGGACTAGCGGACACAATGAGCAGTTCTTC. Translating gives CASSWRTSGHNEQFF.

The chain combines TRBV5-8 with TRBJ2-2, with a weak D call TRBD1 (6 bases). CDR1 and CDR2 (germline): SGHTS, YDEGEE. Trimming cost V 4 bases and J 6 bases, with 22 bases left between them. The CDR3 is 17 residues long. This chain's CDR3 is CASSDWDTLDGSGELFF. The DNA for the CDR3 is TGTGCCAGCAGCGACTGGGACACCCTTGATGGGTCCGGGGAGCTGTTTTTT.

This clone appeared a few times. The chain carries TRBV9 and TRBJ2-3; 8 bases fit TRBD1. V dropped 3 bases and J dropped 12; count of bases not matched to a gene: 6. Germline values: CDR1 SGDLS, CDR2 YYNGEE. The length of the CDR3 is 12 residues. The chain's CDR3 is CASSARTGLQYF. The CDR3 DNA is TGTGCCAGCAGCGCCCGGACAGGGCTTCAGTATTTT. Supplemented by reference TRBV9 and TRBJ2-3, the full variable domain reads DSGVTQTPKHLITATGQRVTLRCSPRSGDLSVYWYQQSLDQGLQFLIQYYNGEERAKGNILERFSAQQFPDLHSELNLSSLELGDSALYFCASSARTGLQYFGPGTRLTVL.

The chain recombines TRBV14 with TRBJ2-3, with 8 bases aligning to TRBD1. CDR1 SGHDN and CDR2 FVKESK come from the germline V gene. V shed 6 bases and J 3 bases; nucleotides not matched to a gene: 11. This CDR3 has 16 residues. For the CDR3, the DNA is TGTGCCAGCAGTTTACGACAGGGGAGGACGACAGATACGCAGTATTTT. Residues: CASSLRQGRTTDTQYF. The whole variable domain, remainder taken from reference TRBV14 and TRBJ2-3, is EAGVTQFPSHSVIEKGQTVTLRCDPISGHDNLYWYRRVMGKEIKFLLHFVKESKQDESGMPNNRFLAERTGGTYSTLKVQPAELEDSGVYFCASSLRQGRTTDTQYFGPGTRLTVL.

The genes are TRBV14 and TRBJ1-1; D is unclear. The CDR3 has 15 residues. V lost 0 bases to trimming and J lost 3 bases, with 11 bases between them. Germline assignment: CDR1 SGHDN and CDR2 FVKESK. The CDR3 region has the DNA TGTGCCAGCAGCCAAGAGGAGGGAGATTACACTGAAGCTTTCTTT. Translating gives CASSQEEGDYTEAFF.

The CDR3 DNA reads TGTGCCAGCAGTTTAAATTGGGCGACTGAAGCTTTCTTT. Protein: CASSLNWATEAFF. The chain combines TRBV27 with TRBJ1-1, with D unclear. Trimming took off 2 bases at V and 5 bases at J, with 9 bases between the two ends. The germline gives CDR1 MNHEY, CDR2 SMNVEV (reference sequence). This CDR3 is 13 amino acids long.

The J gene is TRBJ2-2, the V gene TRBV6-5, with unresolved D. The length of the CDR3 is 14 residues. Germline CDR1 reads MNHEY; CDR2 reads SVGAGI. The ends were cut back, 6 bases at V and 9 bases at J, with 17 bases in the middle. The CDR3 reads CASSTGHTHRELFF. For the CDR3, the DNA is TGTGCCAGCAGCACGGGTCATACTCACCGGGAGCTGTTTTTT.

The V gene is TRBV2, the J gene TRBJ1-3; D remains ambiguous. This CDR3 is 12 amino acids long. CDR1 is SNHLY, CDR2 FYNNEI, per germline. Trimming cost V 2 bases and J 4 bases, with 3 bases left between them. The CDR3 loop reads CASSERGNTIYF. The CDR3 DNA reads as TGTGCCAGCAGTGAACGGGGAAACACCATATATTTT.

Note on this clone: Other DNA sequences in this sample translate to the same CDR3. The chain couples TRBV6-4 to TRBJ1-2; D perhaps matches TRBD1 (6 bases). The CDR3 spans 17 residues. The germline V gene encodes CDR1 MRHNA and CDR2 SNTAGT. Trimming left V 3 bases short and J 6 bases short, with 23 bases between. This chain's CDR3 is CASSDSSPGAKWDGYTF. CDR3 nucleotide sequence: TGTGCCAGCAGTGATTCGAGTCCAGGGGCGAAATGGGATGGCTACACCTTC.

The chain uses TRBV5-1 and TRBJ2-1; TRBD2 aligns across 13 bases. There are 15 residues in the CDR3. Germline loops: CDR1 SGHRS, CDR2 YFSETQ. The V gene end was trimmed by 4 bases and the J gene end by 8 bases; junction bases not matched to a gene: 6. CDR3 coding DNA: TGCGCCAGCAGCCCGGGACTAGCGGGAATTTATGAGCAGTTCTTC. Protein product: CASSPGLAGIYEQFF.

The V gene is TRBV30, the J gene TRBJ1-6; 8 bases are a match to TRBD1. V lost 1 base to trimming and J lost 8 bases; unmatched junction nucleotides: 4. The CDR3 consists of 14 residues. The germline V gene encodes CDR1 GTSNPN and CDR2 SVGIG (reference sequence). CDR3 region: CAWSGDRGYSPLHF. The CDR3 DNA follows: TGTGCCTGGAGTGGAGACAGGGGATATTCACCCCTCCACTTT.

The J gene is TRBJ1-2, the V gene TRBV4-3, with 7 bases aligning to TRBD1. Per the germline V gene, CDR1 is LGHNA and CDR2 is YSLEER. V lost 0 bases to trimming and J lost 4 bases; unmatched junction nucleotides: 5. The CDR3 is 15 amino acids. CDR3 nucleotide sequence: TGCGCCAGCAGCCAAGACTCCCAGGGGGGCTATGGCTACACCTTC. Encoded protein: CASSQDSQGGYGYTF.